The source of this TCR beta chain is a study of blood T cell repertoires in COVID-19 (dated by TCRdb to about 2020). A note on the overall study: The collaborator samples originated in the United States, Italy and Spain and spanned the acute and convalescent phases of COVID-19. The prospective study material was composed of cDNA or gDNA derived from T cells, B-cell-depleted T cells, or PBMCs. The dataset comprised deeply sampled blood TCRbeta repertoires from subjects exposed to, actively infected with, or recovered from COVID-19. A freely available public database, intended as a resource for researchers studying the immune response to SARS-CoV-2, is where the repertoires were released. Samples came from the ongoing ImmuneRACE study (first 160 participants) plus 1,254 subjects from 6 global collaborators. The sample metadata nearly always contained a de-identified subject ID, COVID-19 status, age in years and sex. HLA class I and class II types, where available, came from metadata supplied by the sample provider rather than from assay-based typing. Results and caveats for the whole study, not just this receptor: The quantity of clinical and demographic metadata differed by source and by participant and was supplied without curation.

This clone was recorded once. The antigen this receptor binds is unknown. The sample holds no much larger clone one base away, and base qualities are not on file. TCRbeta CDR3 regions were amplified from genomic DNA by means of the immunoSEQ Assay, a bias-controlled multiplex PCR. Per the original workflow: Within the assay, amplification of reference gene primers was used to estimate how many nucleated cells each sample contained. Sequence reads were collapsed and filtered to measure the absolute abundance of every unique TCRbeta CDR3 rearrangement. For each sample, productive Simpson clonality was calculated as the square root of Simpson's diversity index over productive rearrangements. Here the immuneACCESS table is served through TCRdb, limited to in-frame sequences with V and J called. Missing clones are a known gap in these copies; in checked studies unresolved V genes cover under half, and the rest lacks a known reason. D and trimming come from the DNA, and the V and J calls and clone size come from that table. For this sample there are 85,000 to 100,000 clones; 86% appear just once. The ten top clones hold over 10% of the sample.

The CDR3, cysteine through phenylalanine, is 12 amino acids long. The sequence is cut down to CDR3 DNA, 36 bases in frame from base 1. As encoded in the germline V gene, CDR1 is LGHNA while CDR2 is YNFKEQ. V sheds 0 bases and J sheds 7 bases, leaving 3 bases between their ends. The collaborating institutions used their own protocols to collect whole blood in K2EDTA tubes. For TCRbeta analysis, collaborator samples were shipped as frozen whole blood, as isolated PBMCs, or as DNA extracted from either sample type. This receptor was taken from a woman aged 55-70 years in a cohort sampled during active or convalescent COVID-19. Rearrangement joined TRBV4-2 to TRBJ2-2, with no confident D gene call. The specimen was peripheral blood. CDR3 region: CASSQEYGELFF. The nucleotides are TGTGCCAGCAGCCAAGAATACGGGGAGCTGTTTTTT.